The clone carrying this T cell receptor (beta chain) was observed a few times. Stated time point: sample taken at primary tumor resection. V lost 2 bases and J lost 0; bases outside the gene matches: 0. The germline CDR1 and CDR2 sequences are SGHNT and YENEEA. The CDR3 spans 15 residues. This specimen belongs to a study of spatial heterogeneity in lung cancer. Across the study: As counted in raw reads, each unique TCR and UMI combination appeared more than ten times on average.

TCRdb recomputed calls from the 5' RACE reads with MiXCR, one row per CDR3 protein. Of tens of thousands of distinct CDR3 sequences in the sample, almost 7% were seen once. The TCR sequence derives from a female donor with early-stage non-small cell lung cancer. The sample consisted of PBMCs, taken at surgery. This chain links TRBV11-3 with TRBJ2-2, with TRBD1 matching 7 bases. CDR3 amino acids: CASSLTGANTGELFF. In DNA form, the CDR3 reads TGTGCCAGCAGCTTAACAGGGGCGAACACCGGGGAGCTGTTTTTT.